These T cell receptor beta chains were read from a single sample in a study of cytotoxic CD8 clonotypes in ibrutinib-treated CLL. Assay used: immunoSEQ multiplex PCR; TCRdb lists only in-frame clones, some missing. The data contain 270,000 or so clones, approximately 76% of them singletons. The sample consisted of PBMCs, taken at disease progression, from a patient treated with ibrutinib. The source of these receptors is a human donor with chronic lymphocytic leukemia. Both conserved end residues are part of each CDR3. The order of the fields is D gene, J gene, V gene, CDR3 length, clone size, CDR3 DNA, CDR3 protein. D genes are given only for firm matches. Clone size is given for some rows only: seen once, a few or many times, or a class if the clone is expanded.

TRBD1 | TRBJ1-5 | TRBV7-9 | 15 | NA | TGTGCCAGCAGCTTTGGGACAGGGTATAATCAGCCCCAGCATTTT | CASSFGTGYNQPQHF
NA | TRBJ1-6 | TRBV29-1 | 15 | NA | TGCAGCGTCTTAGAGGACGGCTGGAATAATTCACCCCTCCACTTT | CSVLEDGWNNSPLHF
NA | TRBJ1-5 | TRBV5-1 | 15 | once | TGCGCCAGCAGCTTGGAGGGGTACAGTAGTCAGCCCCAGCATTTT | CASSLEGYSSQPQHF
TRBD1 | TRBJ2-7 | TRBV19 | 16 | NA | TGTGCCAGTACCAATAATCCGGGACAGGGGGCATACGAGCAGTACTTC | CASTNNPGQGAYEQYF
NA | TRBJ1-2 | TRBV5-1 | 14 | NA | TGCGCCAGCAGCTTGGAACAGGGCCGGTATGGCTACACCTTC | CASSLEQGRYGYTF
NA | TRBJ2-1 | TRBV18 | 13 | once | TGTGCCAGCTCACCGGCCGGGGGCGATGAGCAGTTCTTC | CASSPAGGDEQFF
NA | TRBJ1-1 | TRBV29-1 | 12 | NA | TGCAGCGTTCTGACAGGGAACACTGAAGCTTTCTTT | CSVLTGNTEAFF
TRBD2 | TRBJ2-1 | TRBV18 | 15 | NA | TGTGCCAGCTCAATGGGACTAGCGGATTACAATGAGCAGTTCTTC | CASSMGLADYNEQFF
NA | TRBJ1-6 | TRBV7-8 | 16 | few | TGTGCCAGCAGCTTAGCAGGGGAAGTGAGAAATTCACCCCTCCACTTT | CASSLAGEVRNSPLHF
NA | TRBJ1-4 | TRBV6-1 | 17 | NA | TGTGCCAGCAGTGCCTACTGGCGCGGCAGAACTAATGAAAAACTGTTTTTT | CASSAYWRGRTNEKLFF
NA | TRBJ2-7 | TRBV19 | 12 | NA | TGTGCCAGTAGTGGGGTCTCCTACGAGCAGTACTTC | CASSGVSYEQYF
NA | TRBJ2-7 | TRBV5-4 | 12 | NA | TGTGCCAGCAGCTTGCCCTGGACGGAGCAGTACTTC | CASSLPWTEQYF
NA | TRBJ1-2 | TRBV27 | 15 | few | TGTGCCAGCGCGACGACAGGTAGTTTACCTCTGGGCTACACCTTC | CASATTGSLPLGYTF
TRBD2 | TRBJ2-1 | TRBV5-1 | 15 | NA | TGCGCCAGCAGTCCTGGACTAGCGGCTTACAATGAGCAGTTCTTC | CASSPGLAAYNEQFF
NA | TRBJ2-7 | TRBV18 | 13 | few | TGTGCCAGCTCACCACAGTACGGCTCGGAGCAGTACTTC | CASSPQYGSEQYF
NA | TRBJ2-3 | TRBV4-1 | 15 | NA | TGCGCCAGCAGCGGTACCCCCAGGAGCACAGATACGCAGTATTTT | CASSGTPRSTDTQYF
NA | TRBJ1-2 | TRBV6-5 | 13 | few | TGTGCCAGCAGTTACGTCAAGTGGGAGGGCTACACCTTC | CASSYVKWEGYTF
TRBD1 | TRBJ1-6 | TRBV15 | 15 | NA | TGTGCCACCAGCAGAGGAGGACAGGTCAATTCACCCCTCCACTTT | CATSRGGQVNSPLHF
NA | TRBJ1-2 | TRBV5-1 | 17 | NA | TGCGCCAGCAGCGCCGCCCAGGGAATCGGGGGAGCCTATGGCTACACCTTC | CASSAAQGIGGAYGYTF
TRBD2 | TRBJ2-7 | TRBV5-1 | 18 | NA | TGCGCCAGCAGCCTCCACCCGAACTCGGGACTAGCCTCCTACGAGCAGTACTTC | CASSLHPNSGLASYEQYF
TRBD1 | TRBJ2-1 | TRBV29-1 | 13 | NA | TGCAGCGCCGATCGGGACAGGGTCAATGAGCAGTTCTTC | CSADRDRVNEQFF
NA | TRBJ2-1 | TRBV9 | 12 | NA | TGTGCCAGCAGCCCACATGGGAATGAGCAGTTCTTC | CASSPHGNEQFF